This T cell receptor beta chain was sequenced in a study of regulatory T cells in long-lasting Graves disease. Turning to the study itself: Over 5 years of antithyroid drugs plus positive TSH receptor antibodies defined persistent Graves' disease. Overall study results and limits: TRBV28 was favored in persistent disease, as were TRBJ1-2 and TRBJ2-5. The number of shared public clonotypes was higher in persistent patients (roughly 2,800) than new patients (roughly 970).

Indicated time point: persistent/refractory GD, antithyroid drugs over 5 years with positive TRAb. The TCR library was prepared using RNA isolated from PBMCs. The authors drew patients from an endocrinology department in Xi'an, China. Many counts were recorded for this clonotype. Its specificity is not known. Assembly of TCR beta libraries relied on iRepertoire HTBI primers together with Arm-PCR of CDR3 regions. A single record per CDR3 protein comes from TCRdb applying MiXCR to the multiplex PCR reads. This sample carries under 350,000 distinct CDR3 sequences, 20% to 25% of them seen once, and the ten largest clones take approximately 53%. V lost 3 bases and J lost 5, with 14 bases in between. Looked up from germline, CDR1 is GTSNPN and CDR2 is SVGIG (reference sequence). This CDR3 has 13 amino acids.

The input for sequencing was peripheral blood mononuclear cells (PBMCs), taken when the disease was refractory, from a patient treated with antithyroid drugs. The receptor comes from a female donor with Graves disease. The rearrangement uses TRBV30 and TRBJ2-7, with TRBD2 as a possible D gene (6 bases). The CDR3 loop reads CAWRGWGVNEQYF. The CDR3 DNA reads as TGTGCCTGGAGAGGATGGGGGGTGAACGAGCAGTACTTC.